This T cell receptor beta chain was identified during a study of cytomegalovirus exposure and HLA in healthy donors. Study-wide points: Confirmation in vitro established that three CMV-associated chains were specific for CMV antigens. The authors listed around 150 TCR beta chains as cytomegalovirus-associated.

The CDR3 runs 14 residues. The V gene's germline CDR1 is GTSNPN and CDR2 SVGIG (reference sequence). V was trimmed by 4 bases and J by 1 base, leaving 11 bases between them. The sample holds a few counts of this clone. Its antigen remains unknown. Produced via immunoSEQ multiplex PCR; TCRdb's table is partial and in-frame only. The sample holds approximately 170,000 clones; roughly 84% are singletons and the top ten take roughly 10%. Sequences were obtained from PBMCs. The TCR originated in a man aged 25-40 years in good health and CMV-seropositive. The rearrangement uses TRBV30 and TRBJ2-1; weak D call: TRBD2 (6 bases). CDR3 loop: CAWNRRGSYNEQFF. The CDR3, as DNA: TGTGCCTGGAATCGGAGGGGTTCCTACAATGAGCAGTTCTTC.